One and the same sample provided the 31 T cell receptor beta chains below, sequenced in a study of blood T cells in healthy people across ages. A sample-barcoded 5' primer and a J-beta primer mix were used in a second PCR of roughly 6 to 11 cycles. TCRdb independently ran MiXCR on the 5' RACE reads; one entry per CDR3 protein. This sample has more than 900,000 distinct CDR3 sequences, with under 35% found just once. This same sample was also part of a study on T cells of mothers and their children.

Sequenced input: blood. Every receptor here comes from a woman in her thirties or forties in good health.

There are many counts of this clonotype. The chain links TRBV7-8 to TRBJ2-3; no clear D gene. Between the trimmed V and J ends, which lost 1 base and 0 bases, there was a span of 8 bases. Germline V gene lookup returns CDR1 SGHVS and CDR2 FQNEAQ. The CDR3 runs to 15 residues. This chain's CDR3 is CASSLVERSTDTQYF. The CDR3 DNA follows: TGTGCCAGCAGCTTAGTCGAAAGAAGCACAGATACGCAGTATTTT.

The chain recombines TRBV28 with TRBJ1-2; TRBD1 matches 8 bases. V was clipped by 2 bases and J by 7 bases; unmatched bases: 12. Germline CDR1 reads MDHEN; CDR2 reads SYDVKM. The CDR3 loop spans 16 amino acids. The CDR3 protein is CASSLSQGAGLSGYTF. In DNA, the CDR3 is TGTGCCAGCAGTTTAAGCCAGGGGGCAGGATTAAGTGGCTACACCTTC.

This chain links TRBV18 with TRBJ2-3; a weak D match, TRBD2 (6 bases). The V and J ends lost 1 base and 2 bases respectively, with 10 bases between them. This CDR3 comprises 15 residues. Germline V gene lookup returns CDR1 KGHSH and CDR2 LQKENI. CDR3 protein: CASSPRLGNTDTQYF. For the CDR3, the DNA is TGTGCCAGCTCACCACGACTAGGCAACACAGATACGCAGTATTTT.

This chain uses TRBV12-3 or TRBV12-4 with TRBJ1-1; 8 bases align to TRBD1. J gave up 4 bases and V 11 bases, and 6 bases lay outside the gene matches. This CDR3 is 12 amino acids long. CDR3 in DNA: TGTGCCGGCCAGGGGGCAGGCACTGAAGCTTTCTTT. Translation: CAGQGAGTEAFF.

J is TRBJ1-1 and V is TRBV28; 7 bases are a match to TRBD1. V lost 9 bases to trimming and J lost 4 bases; unmatched junction nucleotides: 17. This CDR3 has 16 amino acids. Germline assignment: CDR1 MDHEN and CDR2 SYDVKM. The CDR3 coding sequence is TGTGCCAGTCCACCCGCCGACAGGGTATTGAGCACTGAAGCTTTCTTT. Protein: CASPPADRVLSTEAFF.

A few counts support this clonotype. The V and J genes are TRBV7-3 and TRBJ1-6; D remains ambiguous. The V end lost 2 bases, the J end lost 7 bases, and 15 bases lay between the germline ends. The CDR3 is 16 amino acids. Looked up from germline, CDR1 is SGHTA and CDR2 is FQGTGA. In DNA form, the CDR3 reads TGTGCCAGCAGCTTACCCCCGAGCCAGGAGAATTCACCCCTCCACTTT. It translates to CASSLPPSQENSPLHF.

Remarks on this clonotype: The germline gene is not matched at one end of the junction; a read error may be the cause. The chain joins TRBV20-1 to TRBJ2-7, with D unclear. Germline loops: CDR1 DFQATT, CDR2 SNEGSKA (reference sequence). This CDR3 is 14 amino acids long. The CDR3 coding sequence is TGCAGCGCTAGACCTACCGCTCCGAACTACGAGCAGTACTTC. Residues: CSARPTAPNYEQYF.

With respect to this clonotype: At one of its ends the junction is not consistent with the germline gene, which may arise from a read error. The chain employs TRBV14 and TRBJ1-3; D uncertain. The CDR3 runs to 14 residues. CDR1 is SGHDN and CDR2 is FVKESK in the germline V gene. The CDR3 DNA sequence: TGTGCCAGCAACCAACCTACGCCTGGAAACACCATATATTTT. It codes for CASNQPTPGNTIYF.

Only a few counts were recorded for this clonotype. This chain connects TRBV7-2 to TRBJ2-1; D gene ambiguous. The CDR3 length is 14 residues. The germline V and J ends were trimmed by 2 bases and 5 bases, with 10 bases remaining between them. CDR1 and CDR2 from the germline V gene are SGHTA and FQGNSA. This chain's CDR3 is CASSLLQINNEQFF. DNA of the CDR3: TGTGCCAGCAGCTTATTGCAGATAAACAATGAGCAGTTCTTC.

The V call is TRBV20-1, the J call TRBJ2-1; D remains ambiguous. Germline lookup yields CDR1 DFQATT and CDR2 SNEGSKA (reference sequence). V lost 1 base, J lost 4 bases, and 8 bases lay in between. This CDR3 has 13 residues. The CDR3 is CSARVPLYNEQFF. CDR3 nucleotide sequence: TGCAGTGCTAGAGTACCCCTTTACAATGAGCAGTTCTTC.

This clonotype was observed at least ten times. This chain connects TRBV9 to TRBJ1-5, with a weak D call TRBD1 (6 bases). This CDR3 contains 15 residues. The germline V gene encodes CDR1 SGDLS and CDR2 YYNGEE. V was clipped by 3 bases and J by 3 bases, with 13 bases between them. CDR3 coding DNA: TGTGCCAGCAGCGCCATGGGGGCCCACAATCAGCCCCAGCATTTT. Protein product: CASSAMGAHNQPQHF.

This clonotype is medium-sized in the sample. The genes are TRBV29-1 and TRBJ2-7, with 10 bases lining up with TRBD1. The CDR3 totals 14 residues. Looked up from germline, CDR1 is SQVTM and CDR2 is ANQGSEA. V dropped 3 bases and J dropped 2; count of bases not matched to a gene: 4. The CDR3 sequence: CSVEGTGDTYEQYF. As DNA, the CDR3 is TGCAGCGTTGAGGGGACAGGGGACACCTACGAGCAGTACTTC.

This clonotype appeared many times. The genes are TRBV2 and TRBJ2-5; 7 bases line up with TRBD1. This CDR3 region has 15 residues. V lost 6 bases, J lost 2 bases, and 9 bases stayed unmatched. Germline lookup yields CDR1 SNHLY and CDR2 FYNNEI. CDR3 loop: CASSRRGTDQETQYF. The CDR3 bases are TGTGCCAGCAGCCGTAGGGGGACAGATCAAGAGACCCAGTACTTC.

This sequence joins TRBV20-1 and TRBJ2-5; D is unresolved. CDR3 length: 13 residues. Per the germline V gene, CDR1 is DFQATT and CDR2 is SNEGSKA (reference sequence). Trimming stripped 2 bases from V and 2 bases from J, with 9 bases between. CDR3 coding DNA: TGCAGTGCTAGATTAGCCTTACAAGAGACCCAGTACTTC. This gives the protein CSARLALQETQYF.

This chain uses TRBV12-3 or TRBV12-4 with TRBJ2-3; 9 nucleotides agree with TRBD1. The V and J ends lost 6 bases and 4 bases, in that order; junction bases with no gene match: 8. This CDR3 contains 15 residues. The CDR3 reads CASRAGTGRSDTQYF. CDR3 nucleotides: TGTGCCAGCAGGGCCGGGACAGGGAGGTCAGATACGCAGTATTTT.

The gene calls are TRBV18 and TRBJ1-2; 7 nucleotides align to TRBD1. Germline V gene data show CDR1 as KGHSH and CDR2 as LQKENI. V shed 4 bases, J shed 5 bases, and the junction held 4 bases outside the gene matches. The CDR3 consists of 13 residues. DNA for the CDR3: TGTGCCAGCTCACAGGGGGCGACGTATGGCTACACCTTC. Translated: CASSQGATYGYTF.

This rearrangement joins TRBV7-2 to TRBJ1-2, with 9 bases aligning to TRBD1. From germline, CDR1 is SGHTA and CDR2 FQGNSA. J was trimmed by 8 bases and V by 5 bases; bases with no gene match: 12. The CDR3 has 15 amino acids. CDR3: CASSPRQGEGRGYTF. CDR3 DNA sequence: TGTGCCAGCAGCCCCCGACAGGGGGAGGGACGCGGCTACACCTTC.

The chain links TRBV6-2 or TRBV6-3 to TRBJ2-1; the D gene could be TRBD1 or TRBD2 (5 bases each). CDR1 MNHEY and CDR2 SVGEGT come from the germline V gene. Trimming pared 0 bases from V and 9 bases from J, leaving 9 bases between. CDR3 length: 13 residues. The CDR3 DNA reads as TGTGCCAGCAGTTACTCGACCGGGACTGAGCAGTTCTTC. It encodes CASSYSTGTEQFF.

The count of this clonotype is one. The chain employs TRBV2 and TRBJ1-1, with D unclear. Trimming took off 2 bases at V and 1 base at J, with 11 bases between the two ends. This CDR3 is built from 15 residues. The germline V gene encodes CDR1 SNHLY and CDR2 FYNNEI. The CDR3 region is CASSESELTNTEAFF. As DNA, the CDR3 is TGTGCCAGCAGTGAAAGTGAACTGACGAACACTGAAGCTTTCTTT.

V gene TRBV5-1 combines with J gene TRBJ1-6, with D possibly TRBD1 on 6 matching bases. Germline V lookup: CDR1 SGHRS, CDR2 YFSETQ. V was pared by 4 bases and J by 8 bases, with 10 bases between. The CDR3 contains 13 residues. The CDR3 loop reads CASSTGYDSPLHF. Written as DNA, the CDR3 is TGCGCCAGCAGCACAGGGTATGATTCACCCCTCCACTTT.

Regarding this clonotype: Its ends do not fully match the called genes, so a read error is possible. The V gene is TRBV7-2, the J gene TRBJ2-4, with 10 nucleotides matching TRBD1. The DNA end is more similar to TRBJ2-7, so the J call may be wrong. CDR3 length equals 16 residues. The germline V gene encodes CDR1 SGHTA and CDR2 FQGNSA. This CDR3 reads CVSRSFVGQGTYEQYF. Written as DNA, the CDR3 is TGTGTCAGCAGATCCTTCGTGGGACAGGGGACTTACGAGCAGTACTTC.

This clonotype occurred a few times. The gene calls are TRBV20-1 and TRBJ2-1; D is uncertain. Germline V gives CDR1 DFQATT, CDR2 SNEGSKA (reference sequence). This CDR3 is built from 13 residues. V lost 6 bases, J lost 8 bases, and 17 bases lay in between. The DNA for the CDR3 is TGCAGTGCCCCTCGACCGTCCGGCGATGAGCAGTTCTTC. Translation: CSAPRPSGDEQFF.

A few counts support this clonotype. The gene calls are TRBV5-5 and TRBJ2-7; D may be TRBD1 or TRBD2 (6 bases each). Trimming pared 2 bases from V and 3 bases from J, leaving 18 bases between. The CDR3 is made up of 16 amino acids. Germline lookup yields CDR1 SGHKS and CDR2 YYEKEE (reference sequence). CDR3 loop: CASSLPSSRGLYEQYF. The CDR3 nucleotides are TGTGCCAGCAGCTTACCCTCTAGCAGGGGACTCTACGAGCAGTACTTC.

Ten or more counts support this clonotype. The rearrangement links TRBV5-1 to TRBJ2-6; D uncertain. V shed 1 base and J shed 0 bases, with 11 bases lying between them. The CDR3 is 17 residues long. Germline values: CDR1 SGHRS, CDR2 YFSETQ. The CDR3 protein is CASSLTDRSSGANVLTF. In DNA, the CDR3 is TGCGCCAGCAGCTTGACAGATCGGTCCTCTGGGGCCAACGTCCTGACTTTC. Full variable domain (remainder filled in from reference TRBV5-1 and TRBJ2-6): KAGVTQTPRYLIKTRGQQVTLSCSPISGHRSVSWYQQTPGQGLQFLFEYFSETQRNKGNFPGRFSGRQFSNSRSEMNVSTLELGDSALYLCASSLTDRSSGANVLTFGAGSRLTVL.

This clonotype was picked up a small number of times. This chain connects TRBV7-2 to TRBJ2-3; no firm D call. The CDR3 has 16 residues. Trimming shortened V by 2 bases and J by 1 base, and 13 bases separated the two germline ends. The germline CDR1 and CDR2 sequences are SGHTA and FQGNSA. CDR3 nucleotide sequence: TGTGCCAGCAGCTTAAGTAATTACCCGGGCACAGATACGCAGTATTTT. This gives the protein CASSLSNYPGTDTQYF.

Turning to this clonotype: A read error may be the cause here, since a much bigger clone is one base away. The rearrangement links TRBV6-5 to TRBJ2-7, with D unclear. The CDR3 is 13 amino acids. In germline, CDR1 is MNHEY, CDR2 SVGAGI. Between the trimmed V and J ends, which lost 0 bases and 3 bases, there was a span of 6 bases. CDR3 DNA: TGTGCCAGCAGTTACTCATTTCGCTACGAGCAGTACTTC. This translates into CASSYSFRYEQYF.

This clonotype was seen once. At one end, the junction sequence differs from germline, possibly due to a read error. The rearrangement joins TRBV7-2 to TRBJ2-7; tentatively, D is TRBD2 (6 bases). The J call could be wrong; TRBJ2-5 is a better fit for the DNA end. The CDR3 has 13 amino acids. Germline lookup yields CDR1 SGHTA and CDR2 FQGNSA. For the CDR3, the DNA is TGTGCCAGCGGCTTAGCGGAAAGAGAGACCCAGTACTTC. This translates into CASGLAERETQYF.

This clonotype was found a few times. The V call is TRBV15, the J call TRBJ1-2, with D unresolved. Germline CDR1 reads LNHNV; CDR2 reads YYDKDF (reference sequence). This CDR3 spans 12 amino acids. Trimming took off 0 bases at V and 2 bases at J, with 1 base between the two ends. CDR3 loop: CATSRENYGYTF. The CDR3 region has the DNA TGTGCCACCAGCAGAGAAAACTATGGCTACACCTTC.

Points on this clonotype: This could be a read error, since a much larger clone is one nucleotide away. The chain uses TRBV30 and TRBJ2-1, with D uncertain. In germline, CDR1 is GTSNPN, CDR2 SVGIG (reference sequence). The V end was cut by 0 bases, the J end by 10 bases, with 19 bases between. CDR3 length equals 15 residues. DNA for the CDR3: TGTGCCTGGAGTGTACCGCACAGTATATCCTACGAGCAGTTCTTC. Translated: CAWSVPHSISYEQFF.

This clonotype has more than one count but fewer than ten. This rearrangement joins TRBV9 to TRBJ2-5, with D unresolved. The CDR3 length is 14 residues. The germline CDR1 and CDR2 sequences are SGDLS and YYNGEE. Trimming left V 4 bases short and J 1 base short, with 11 bases between. DNA for the CDR3: TGTGCCAGCAGCCCAGCTGGGGTCCAAGAGACCCAGTACTTC. Amino acid sequence: CASSPAGVQETQYF.

This clonotype was seen a handful of times. This chain connects TRBV4-3 to TRBJ1-2; D remains ambiguous. V shed 0 bases and J shed 5 bases, with 10 bases lying between them. Germline CDR1 is LGHNA and CDR2 is YSLEER. The CDR3 has 14 residues. The CDR3 DNA is TGCGCCAGCAGCCAAGATGCCCCGAAATATGGCTACACCTTC. It encodes CASSQDAPKYGYTF.